This record concerns one T cell receptor (beta chain) sequence. This sample is drawn from a study of blood T cell repertoires in COVID-19. Clinical histories supplied by participants themselves formed the basis of cohort assignment. Germline CDR1 and CDR2: MDHEN and SYDVKM. This CDR3 has 14 residues. After removal of 6 bases from V and 4 bases from J, the junction contained 5 bases not matched to a gene. Using immunoSEQ multiplex PCR, the repertoire was profiled, and TCRdb retains in-frame clones only, with some absent. The table records over 200,000 clones, 80% to 90% of them present only once. The TCR was taken from a woman in her 30s who had been exposed to COVID-19. The rearrangement links TRBV28 to TRBJ1-5, with 8 bases identical to TRBD1. The sequenced sample consisted of PBMCs or T cells enriched from blood (not recorded which). The DNA for the CDR3 is TGTGCCAGCAGCCACCGGGACAGGAATCAGCCCCAGCATTTT. Translating gives CASSHRDRNQPQHF.